What follows is one T cell receptor (beta chain) and its context. This clonotype appeared a single time. The clone's antigen remains unknown. Germline is not matched at one junction end, which may reflect a read error. Patients chosen for sequencing had shown expansion of CD8+CD57+ cells by flow cytometry. Every patient had a diagnosis of severe acquired aplastic anemia based on International Study of Aplastic Anemia and Agranulocytosis and Camitta criteria. Patients had received no therapy at the time of blood sampling. In the study, sorted CD4+ and CD8+ blood T cells from patients with severe aplastic anemia and from healthy subjects underwent deep sequencing of TCR repertoires. In the USA, patient enrollment took place under clinicaltrials.gov protocols 00001620, 01623167, 00001397, 00071045, 00081523 and 00961064. Ficoll-Paque density gradient centrifugation was used to isolate peripheral blood mononuclear cells. Before DNA extraction, CD4+ and CD8+ T cells were sorted with FACS or magnetic beads.

The CDR3 holds 14 amino acids from the cysteine to the phenylalanine. CDR3 DNA is the only sequence kept; it has 42 bases, read in frame from the first base. Reading the germline V gene gives CDR1 SGDLS and CDR2 YYNGEE. TCR beta VDJ combination and CDR3 sequence profiling used genomic DNA as the template. TCR repertoire sequencing was run on an Illumina HiSeq 2000. Per the source publication's procedure: TRBV/TRBJ rearrangement plots, CDR3 size and DJ length profiles, and Simpson's diversity index were used to assess repertoires. Whichever DNA sequence was most abundant in the deep sequencing data was defined as the immunodominant clone. CDR3 amino acid sequences were screened for sharing across subjects and were compared with published repertoires and the VDJdb database. TCRdb trimmed the raw reads at Q25, called clones with MiXCR and kept productive beta chains. Records with the same CDR3 protein are collapsed into one entry carrying the most frequent genes and DNA. The V and J calls shown here were made by TCRdb, not taken from the authors' results. The sample includes about 260,000 distinct CDR3 sequences, with approximately 79% observed a single time. The ten largest account for about two fifths of the sample.

This sample is drawn from a study of CD8+CD57+ T cells in acquired aplastic anemia (dated by TCRdb to the late 2010s). Looking at the study overall: On average, sorted CD4+ and CD8+ cells yielded approximately 3 ug of extracted DNA, with a range of about 0.19 to 30 ug. CD8+CD57+ expansion was defined as frequency above the mean frequency observed in healthy subjects.

Summary of the overall study and its limitations: No significant difference in CD8+ Simpson's diversity was found between patients and healthy controls (P=0.060). Although under 35 CD8+ CDR3 sequences were shared by patients and controls, these sequences appeared highly expressed in patients and within the immunodominant clones of patients.

Source material: sorted CD4+, CD8+, or CD8+CD57+ T cells (not recorded which) from PBMCs. The sequence derives from a human donor with aplastic anemia. The chain is encoded by TRBV9 joined to TRBJ1-1, with the D gene uncertain. This receptor carries the CDR3 CASSDEAGNTGAFF. At the DNA level, the sequence is TGTGCCAGCAGTGATGAAGCGGGGAACACCGGAGCTTTCTTC. Supplemented by the reference TRBV9 and TRBJ1-1 proteins around the CDR3, the complete variable domain is DSGVTQTPKHLITATGQRVTLRCSPRSGDLSVYWYQQSLDQGLQFLIQYYNGEERAKGNILERFSAQQFPDLHSELNLSSLELGDSALYFCASSDEAGNTGAFFGQGTRLTVV.